This T cell receptor (beta chain) was captured in a study of blood T cell repertoires in COVID-19. Study information: Samples came from the United States, Italy and Spain, spanning acute and convalescent COVID-19. In each case, the material was cDNA or gDNA derived from T cells, B-cell-depleted T cells, or PBMCs.

CDR3 size: 16 residues. V shed 4 bases and J 6 bases; nucleotides not matched to a gene: 10. The V gene's germline CDR1 is LGHDT and CDR2 YNNKEL (reference sequence). In the source study's methods: From reference gene primer amplification, estimates of nucleated cell counts were derived. The repertoire was sequenced with immunoSEQ multiplex PCR; TCRdb's copy has only in-frame clones and lacks some. D and trimming come from the DNA, and the V and J calls and clone size come from that table. The data contain about 160,000 clones, roughly 85% of them singletons. This clonotype was obtained from a human donor with acute or convalescent COVID-19. The donor label of this sample is uncertain. The rearrangement uses TRBV3-1 (or the pseudogene TRBV3-2) and TRBJ1-2; 11 nucleotides match TRBD1. Sequencing was carried out using peripheral blood. This CDR3 is CASSPRGDRGFNGYTF. The CDR3 DNA sequence: TGTGCCAGCAGCCCTCGGGGGGACAGGGGGTTTAATGGCTACACCTTC.